This TCR beta chain is drawn from a study of T cell changes during pregnancy in multiple sclerosis. This table comes from immunoSEQ multiplex PCR, and its TCRdb copy is limited to in-frame clones, with some not included. The sample contains approximately 60,000 clones, 94% of which appear only once. From germline, CDR1 is SGHNT and CDR2 YENEEA. The CDR3 extends over 13 amino acids. With V trimmed by 5 bases and J by 8 bases, 5 bases remained unmatched. The source is a female donor with multiple sclerosis, enrolled in a pregnancy study. Sequencing used CD8+ T cells from peripheral blood mononuclear cells, obtained in the third trimester of pregnancy. The rearrangement uses TRBV11-3 and TRBJ2-1; 8 nucleotides match TRBD2. CDR3 DNA: TGTGCCAGCAGCCCCTGGCGGGAGGATGAGCAGTTCTTC. Amino acid sequence: CASSPWREDEQFF. The whole variable domain, remainder taken from reference TRBV11-3 and TRBJ2-1, is EAGVVQSPRYKIIEKKQPVAFWCNPISGHNTLYWYLQNLGQGPELLIRYENEEAVDDSQLPKDRFSAERLKGVDSTLKIQPAELGDSAVYLCASSPWREDEQFFGPGTRLTVL.